This T cell receptor (beta chain) derives from a study of a mutant IDH1 vaccine in newly diagnosed glioma. At the level of the study: Treated patients, averaging roughly 40 years, were around 62% male and about 38% female. Study conclusions and caveats: The authors found pseudoprogression apparently unrelated to changes in top peripheral T cell clonotypes.

V shed 2 bases and J shed 4 bases, with 9 bases lying between them. Germline assignment: CDR1 MNHEY and CDR2 SVGAGI. The CDR3 spans 13 residues. Regarding this clone: Its antigen is currently unknown.

The sample's time point: baseline, week 1 (first vaccination visit). The treatment: pre-vaccination baseline after standard-of-care therapy. New WHO grade 3 or 4 astrocytomas that were IDH1-mutant and ATRX-lost had been found in donors. Assay used: immunoSEQ multiplex PCR; TCRdb lists only in-frame clones, some missing. The sample lists tens of thousands of clones; approximately 78% were seen once. Material: PBMCs, obtained from a glioma patient treated with radiotherapy, temozolomide or both. V is TRBV6-5 and J is TRBJ2-7; tentatively, D is TRBD1 or TRBD2 (6 bases each). The TCR originated in a man between 18 and 35 years old with glioma. CDR3 amino acids: CASSYAGQYEQYF. The DNA for the CDR3 is TGTGCCAGCAGTTACGCGGGACAATACGAGCAGTACTTC.